This TCR beta chain came from a study of blood T cells in healthy people across ages. Study results and caveats: Comparison with aged donors showed that long-lived donors had more naive CD4+ cells and higher diversity.

This clonotype was counted many times. The antigen is not known. Peripheral blood, approximately 10 milliliters per donor, was collected. The extraction recovered at least 5 micrograms of total RNA per sample. Germline CDR1 MGHRA, CDR2 YSYEKL. The V gene end was trimmed by 6 bases and the J gene end by 3 bases; junction bases not matched to a gene: 8. This CDR3 comprises 16 residues. Sample-barcoded 5' priming and a J-beta primer mix drove a second PCR of roughly 7 to 11 cycles. Sequencing of every sample gave 2.5 million or more CDR3-containing paired-end reads. TCRdb itself ran the 5' RACE reads through MiXCR, one entry per CDR3 protein. The table records about 2 million distinct CDR3 sequences, less than 50% of them present only once.

The TCR sequence derives from a woman aged 35 to 49 in good health. Sequencing used blood. The genes are TRBV4-1 and TRBJ2-5, with 12 bases matching TRBD2. The chain's CDR3 is CASSSRLAGEKETQYF. Written as DNA, the CDR3 is TGCGCCAGCAGTTCCCGACTAGCGGGGGAGAAAGAGACCCAGTACTTC.